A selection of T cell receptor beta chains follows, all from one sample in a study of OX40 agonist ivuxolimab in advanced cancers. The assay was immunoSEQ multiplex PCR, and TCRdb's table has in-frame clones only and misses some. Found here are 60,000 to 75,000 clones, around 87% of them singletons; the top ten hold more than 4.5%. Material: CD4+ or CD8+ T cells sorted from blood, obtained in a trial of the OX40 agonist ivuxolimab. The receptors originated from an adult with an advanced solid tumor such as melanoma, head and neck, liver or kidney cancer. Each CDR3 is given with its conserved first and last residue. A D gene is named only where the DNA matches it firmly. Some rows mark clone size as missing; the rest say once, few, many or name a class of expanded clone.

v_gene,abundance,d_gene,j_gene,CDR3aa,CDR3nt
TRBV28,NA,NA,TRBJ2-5,CASSSGLRQETQYF,TGTGCCAGCAGTTCTGGACTACGGCAAGAGACCCAGTACTTC
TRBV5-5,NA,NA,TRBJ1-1,CASSFRTAEAFF,TGTGCCAGCAGCTTCCGGACGGCTGAAGCTTTCTTT
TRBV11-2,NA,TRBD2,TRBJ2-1,CASSSGLAGGLGSYNEQFF,TGTGCCAGCAGCTCGGGACTAGCGGGAGGGCTTGGCTCCTACAATGAGCAGTTCTTC
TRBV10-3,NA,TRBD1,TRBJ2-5,CAISESPGTAEETQYF,TGTGCCATCAGTGAAAGCCCCGGGACAGCTGAAGAGACCCAGTACTTC
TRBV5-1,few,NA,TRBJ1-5,CASSVRDLSEQPQHF,TGCGCCAGCAGCGTCCGGGACCTCTCGGAGCAGCCCCAGCATTTT
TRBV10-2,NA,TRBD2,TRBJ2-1,CASRRTSGGSSYNEQFF,TGCGCCAGCAGGCGGACTAGCGGGGGGTCCTCCTACAATGAGCAGTTCTTC
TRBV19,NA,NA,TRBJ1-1,CASIEAFF,TGTGCCAGTATAGAAGCTTTCTTT
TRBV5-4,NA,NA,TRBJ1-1,CASSMDTKVGTEAFF,TGTGCCAGCAGCATGGACACTAAGGTGGGAACTGAAGCTTTCTTT
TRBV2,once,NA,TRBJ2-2,CASSELAGDTGELFF,TGTGCCAGCAGTGAACTAGCCGGCGACACCGGGGAGCTGTTTTTT
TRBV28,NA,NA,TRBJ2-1,CASSLIDSYNEQFF,TGTGCCAGCAGTTTAATAGATTCCTACAATGAGCAGTTCTTC
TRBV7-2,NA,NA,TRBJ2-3,CASSSFRGPQYF,TGTGCCAGCAGCTCATTCAGGGGTCCGCAGTATTTT
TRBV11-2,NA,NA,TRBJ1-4,CASSLSTATNEKLFF,TGTGCCAGCAGCTTATCCACTGCAACTAATGAAAAACTGTTTTTT
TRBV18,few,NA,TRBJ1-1,CASSTGPGTEAFF,TGTGCCAGCTCAACAGGGCCGGGCACTGAAGCTTTCTTT
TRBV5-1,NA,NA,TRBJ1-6,CASSLVGNSPLHF,TGCGCCAGCAGCTTGGTTGGGAATTCACCCCTCCACTTT
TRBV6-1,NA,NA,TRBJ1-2,CASSRTAEDYGYTF,TGTGCCAGCAGCAGGACGGCTGAGGACTATGGCTACACCTTC
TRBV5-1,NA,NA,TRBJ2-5,CASSRYPQETQYF,TGCGCCAGCTCTCGTTACCCGCAAGAGACCCAGTACTTC
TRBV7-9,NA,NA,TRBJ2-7,CASSLDWQTHEQYF,TGTGCCAGCAGCTTAGATTGGCAGACCCACGAGCAGTACTTC
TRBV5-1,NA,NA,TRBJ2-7,CASSSLGVTYEQYF,TGCGCCAGCAGCTCCCTTGGGGTTACCTACGAGCAGTACTTC
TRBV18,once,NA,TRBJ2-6,CASSGQGAVGVGANVLTF,TGTGCCAGCTCCGGGCAGGGAGCTGTCGGAGTCGGGGCCAACGTCCTGACTTTC
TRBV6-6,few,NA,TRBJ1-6,CASSSEGEGRRSPLHF,TGTGCCAGCAGTTCCGAAGGGGAGGGTAGGAGATCACCCCTCCACTTT
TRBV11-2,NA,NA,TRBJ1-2,CASSHRDGLYGYTF,TGTGCCAGCAGCCACCGCGACGGCCTCTATGGCTACACCTTC
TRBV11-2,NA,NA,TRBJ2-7,CASSLDRNRVVYEQYF,TGTGCCAGCAGCTTAGATCGAAACAGGGTAGTCTACGAGCAGTACTTC
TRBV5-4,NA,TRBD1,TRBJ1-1,CASSQDGTGAAEAFF,TGTGCCAGCAGCCAGGATGGGACAGGGGCTGCTGAAGCTTTCTTT
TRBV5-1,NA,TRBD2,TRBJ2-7,CASSYGTISYEQYF,TGCGCCAGCAGCTACGGGACTATATCCTACGAGCAGTACTTC
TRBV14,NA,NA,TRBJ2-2,CASSQWRGTSNTGELFF,TGTGCCAGCAGCCAGTGGCGGGGTACTTCGAACACCGGGGAGCTGTTTTTT
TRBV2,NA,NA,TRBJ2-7,CASSASYEQYF,TGTGCCAGCAGCGCTAGTTACGAGCAGTACTTC
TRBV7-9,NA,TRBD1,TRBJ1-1,CASSTPRDRGLDTEAFF,TGTGCCAGCAGCACCCCAAGGGACAGGGGGCTGGACACTGAAGCTTTCTTT
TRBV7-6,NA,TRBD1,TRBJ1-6,CASRHGQGNSPLHF,TGTGCCAGCAGGCACGGACAGGGGAATTCACCCCTCCACTTT
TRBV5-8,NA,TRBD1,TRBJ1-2,CASSSIQGVIYGYTF,TGTGCCAGCAGCTCCATACAGGGGGTTATCTATGGCTACACCTTC
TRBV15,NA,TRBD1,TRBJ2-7,CATSREPGQNYEQYF,TGTGCCACCAGCAGAGAGCCGGGACAGAACTACGAGCAGTACTTC
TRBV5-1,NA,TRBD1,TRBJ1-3,CASSSGQGSGTIYF,TGCGCCAGCAGCTCTGGACAGGGAAGTGGCACCATATATTTT
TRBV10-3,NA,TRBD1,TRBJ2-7,CAISVGTGSYEQYF,TGTGCCATCAGTGTCGGGACAGGTTCCTACGAGCAGTACTTC
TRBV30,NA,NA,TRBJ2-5,CAWTGGWSQYF,TGTGCCTGGACAGGCGGTTGGTCCCAGTACTTC
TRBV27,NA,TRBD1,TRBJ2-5,CASSSLTGLKETQYF,TGTGCCAGCAGTTCCCTGACAGGGCTTAAAGAGACCCAGTACTTC
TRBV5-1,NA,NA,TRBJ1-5,CASSLEGGKAQPQHF,TGCGCCAGCAGCTTGGAGGGGGGGAAAGCACAGCCCCAGCATTTT
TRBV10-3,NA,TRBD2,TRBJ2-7,CAISPTSGNEQYF,TGTGCCATCAGCCCGACTAGCGGGAATGAGCAGTACTTC
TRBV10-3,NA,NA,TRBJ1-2,CAISEVAGGYGYTF,TGTGCCATCAGTGAAGTGGCAGGAGGCTATGGCTACACCTTC
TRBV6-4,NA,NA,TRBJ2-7,CASSHRDPQRREQYF,TGTGCCAGCAGTCACCGGGACCCACAGAGGAGGGAGCAGTACTTC
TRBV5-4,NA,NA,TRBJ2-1,CASSLAIDNEQFF,TGTGCCAGCAGCTTGGCGATCGACAATGAGCAGTTCTTC
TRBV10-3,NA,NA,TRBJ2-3,CAIRRLNVQYF,TGTGCCATCCGGCGACTAAACGTGCAGTATTTT
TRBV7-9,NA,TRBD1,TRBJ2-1,CASSLLRGQGDQIKKFF,TGTGCCAGCAGCTTACTACGCGGGCAGGGGGACCAAATAAAGAAGTTCTTC
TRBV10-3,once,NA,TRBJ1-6,CAISDGGSYNSPLHF,TGTGCCATCAGTGATGGGGGATCCTATAATTCACCCCTCCACTTT
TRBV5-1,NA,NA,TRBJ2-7,CASRTSSDYEQYF,TGCGCCAGCAGAACCTCTAGCGACTACGAGCAGTACTTC
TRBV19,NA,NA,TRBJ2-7,CASTADSYEQYF,TGTGCCAGTACCGCGGACAGCTACGAGCAGTACTTC
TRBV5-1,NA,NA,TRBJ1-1,CASSLTHTEAFF,TGCGCCAGCAGCTTGACGCACACTGAAGCTTTCTTT
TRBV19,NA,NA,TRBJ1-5,CASSGHTDQPQHF,TGTGCCAGTTCCGGACACACCGATCAGCCCCAGCATTTT
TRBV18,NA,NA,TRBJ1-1,CASSVGQGAAWDFF,NA
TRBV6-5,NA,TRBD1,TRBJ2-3,CASSYSRGRDTQYF,TGTGCCAGCAGTTACTCAAGGGGGCGAGATACGCAGTATTTT
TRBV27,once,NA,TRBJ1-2,CASSKGPPDYGYTF,TGTGCCAGCAGTAAGGGGCCCCCTGACTATGGCTACACCTTC
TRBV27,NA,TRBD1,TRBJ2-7,CASELPEGATYEQYF,TGTGCCAGCGAGTTACCCGAGGGGGCCACCTACGAGCAGTACTTC
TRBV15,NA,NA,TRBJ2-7,CATSREAVAYGGSYEQYF,TGTGCCACCAGCAGAGAGGCGGTCGCGTACGGCGGTTCCTACGAGCAGTACTTC
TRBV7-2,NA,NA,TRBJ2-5,CASSSSKQTQYF,TGTGCCAGCAGCTCTTCAAAGCAGACCCAGTACTTC
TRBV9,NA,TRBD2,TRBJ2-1,CASSVLGTSGNEQFF,TGTGCCAGCAGCGTCCTTGGAACTAGCGGCAATGAGCAGTTCTTC